One and the same sample provided the 25 T cell receptor beta chains below, sequenced in a study of control samples from healthy donors and cancer patients. Clones were read by immunoSEQ multiplex PCR, and TCRdb kept only the in-frame ones, dropping some. The sample has 150,000 or so clones; 85% to 95% are singletons. The sequenced sample consisted of blood. These receptors were obtained from a man aged 35-49 years in good health.

The chain links TRBV6-1 to TRBJ1-3, with D tentatively TRBD1 (6 bases). Per the germline V gene, CDR1 is MNHNS and CDR2 is SASEGT. V lost 2 bases and J 16 bases, leaving 12 bases between the germline ends. The CDR3 is 11 amino acids. The CDR3 DNA sequence: TGTGCCAGCAGTGAATGGCGGACAGCGTATTTT. Its protein is CASSEWRTAYF.

This sequence joins TRBV5-1 and TRBJ1-3, with TRBD1 as a possible D gene (5 bases). Trimming pared 3 bases from V and 3 bases from J, leaving 10 bases between. Looked up from germline, CDR1 is SGHRS and CDR2 is YFSETQ. The CDR3 extends over 14 amino acids. CDR3 loop: CASSSGTLGNTIYF. Here the CDR3 DNA reads TGCGCCAGCAGCTCCGGGACGCTTGGAAACACCATATATTTT.

The chain recombines TRBV28 with TRBJ1-2; D not resolved. The germline gives CDR1 MDHEN, CDR2 SYDVKM. The CDR3 contains 12 residues. V was trimmed by 6 bases and J by 10 bases, leaving 15 bases between them. The CDR3 bases are TGTGCCAGCAGGGGAGGGAGGAGATTCTACACCTTC. Encoded protein: CASRGGRRFYTF.

This clone has only one observation. The chain recombines TRBV11-2 with TRBJ1-1; the match to TRBD1 covers 9 bases. The V segment lost 5 bases and the J segment 1 base; nucleotides outside the gene matches: 5. The germline V gene has CDR1 SGHAT and CDR2 FQNNGV. The CDR3 contains 15 residues. The CDR3 nucleotides are TGTGCCAGCAGCGCCGGGACAGGGAAGAACACTGAAGCTTTCTTT. Its translation is CASSAGTGKNTEAFF.

The chain uses TRBV12-5 and TRBJ1-4; no clear D gene. Germline assignment: CDR1 LGHNT and CDR2 FRNRAP. V lost 6 bases, J lost 5 bases, and 22 bases lay in between. This CDR3 region has 17 residues. The CDR3 sequence: CASGPPVVRTENEKLFF. CDR3 in DNA: TGTGCTAGTGGCCCCCCTGTAGTCCGGACCGAGAATGAAAAACTGTTTTTT.

The chain joins TRBV4-1 to TRBJ1-6; TRBD1 agrees at 8 bases. Germline-derived CDR1 and CDR2 are MGHRA and YSYEKL. Unmatched junction bases numbered 9, after V lost 1 base and J lost 10 bases. This CDR3 has 16 residues. The CDR3 here is CASSQVPGQGGSPLHF. CDR3 bases: TGCGCCAGCAGCCAAGTCCCTGGACAGGGAGGATCACCCCTCCACTTT.

The chain links TRBV5-1 to TRBJ1-1; D remains ambiguous. The CDR3 consists of 14 residues. Germline V gene data show CDR1 as SGHRS and CDR2 as YFSETQ. V was clipped by 0 bases and J by 3 bases, with 9 bases between them. In nucleotides, the CDR3 is TGCGCCAGCAGCTTGGCCATCCCGGACACTGAAGCTTTCTTT. It translates to CASSLAIPDTEAFF.

The V call is TRBV27, the J call TRBJ2-7, with D perhaps TRBD1 (6 bases). Germline V lookup: CDR1 MNHEY, CDR2 SMNVEV (reference sequence). V was cut by 3 bases and J by 1 base, with 10 bases left in between. The CDR3 loop spans 14 amino acids. CDR3 sequence (DNA): TGTGCCAGCAGTTTCACAGGGAGATCCTACGAGCAGTACTTC. Residues: CASSFTGRSYEQYF.

V is TRBV24-1 and J is TRBJ2-1; D may be TRBD1 or TRBD2 (5 bases each). V was trimmed by 4 bases and J by 2 bases, leaving 11 bases between them. The germline CDR1 and CDR2 sequences are KGHDR and SFDVKD. The CDR3 is 15 residues long. CDR3 in amino acids: CATSDPGQAYNEQFF. The CDR3 bases are TGTGCCACCAGTGACCCGGGGCAGGCCTACAATGAGCAGTTCTTC.

J is TRBJ1-5 and V is TRBV30; D is ambiguous. The CDR3 consists of 13 residues. Trimming cost V 3 bases and J 2 bases, with 8 bases left between them. Germline values: CDR1 GTSNPN, CDR2 SVGIG (reference sequence). The CDR3 is CAWSPGGNQPQHF. The CDR3 DNA reads TGTGCCTGGAGCCCGGGAGGCAATCAGCCCCAGCATTTT.

The rearrangement links TRBV5-8 to TRBJ1-4, with TRBD1 matching over 7 bases. This CDR3 region has 15 residues. The J segment lost 7 bases and the V segment lost 4 bases, leaving 10 bases of the junction unmatched. CDR1 and CDR2 (germline): SGHTS, YDEGEE. This chain's CDR3 is CASSVGTGEAEKLFF. CDR3 DNA sequence: TGTGCCAGCAGCGTGGGAACAGGGGAGGCTGAAAAACTGTTTTTT.

This rearrangement joins TRBV29-1 to TRBJ1-1; D gene uncertain. Trimming stripped 7 bases from V and 0 bases from J, with 12 bases between. The length of the CDR3 is 13 residues. Germline CDR1 SQVTM, CDR2 ANQGSEA. CDR3 bases: TGCAGCGCAGGACGGGGTATGAACACTGAAGCTTTCTTT. Its protein product is CSAGRGMNTEAFF. Using reference TRBV29-1 and TRBJ1-1 for the parts outside the CDR3, the full variable domain is SAVISQKPSRDICQRGTSLTIQCQVDSQVTMMFWYRQQPGQSLTLIATANQGSEATYESGFVIDKFPISRPNLTFSTLTVSNMSPEDSSIYLCSAGRGMNTEAFFGQGTRLTVV.

The genes are TRBV29-1 and TRBJ2-3, with 9 bases lining up with TRBD1. The length of the CDR3 is 14 residues. CDR1 SQVTM and CDR2 ANQGSEA come from the germline V gene. V dropped 7 bases and J dropped 6; count of bases not matched to a gene: 11. The CDR3 bases are TGCAGCGCCCGGGACAGGGTCCTGGTGGATACGCAGTATTTT. Translating it yields CSARDRVLVDTQYF.

The chain employs TRBV4-1 and TRBJ1-4; D ambiguous. Germline-derived CDR1 and CDR2 are MGHRA and YSYEKL. V shed 1 base and J shed 1 base, with 10 bases lying between them. This CDR3 spans 16 amino acids. CDR3 region: CASSQVLRGTNEKLFF. Written as DNA, the CDR3 is TGCGCCAGCAGCCAAGTTCTCCGGGGAACTAATGAAAAACTGTTTTTT.

V is TRBV28 and J is TRBJ1-2, with D unclear. V lost 1 base and J 8 bases, leaving 11 bases between the germline ends. The CDR3 is made up of 13 amino acids. Germline V gene data show CDR1 as MDHEN and CDR2 as SYDVKM. The CDR3 sequence: CASSLSGSGGYTF. The CDR3 DNA sequence: TGTGCCAGCAGTTTATCGGGAAGTGGCGGCTACACCTTC.

CDR3 sequence: CASSLSWQVNTEAFF. The CDR3 DNA is TGTGCCAGCAGTTTATCGTGGCAGGTAAACACTGAAGCTTTCTTT. V is TRBV27 and J is TRBJ1-1; D unclear. The ends were cut back, 0 bases at V and 2 bases at J, with 10 bases in the middle. The CDR3 has 15 residues. The germline gives CDR1 MNHEY, CDR2 SMNVEV (reference sequence).

V gene TRBV7-9 combines with J gene TRBJ1-6, with a tentative D call TRBD1 (6 bases). Deletions cut 4 bases from V and 6 bases from J, with 10 bases between. Germline CDR1 and CDR2: SEHNR and FQNEAQ (reference sequence). The length of the CDR3 is 14 residues. The CDR3 is CASSSMDSNSPLHF. The CDR3 DNA reads TGTGCCAGCAGCTCCATGGACAGTAATTCACCCCTCCACTTT. Combining the CDR3 with reference TRBV7-9 and TRBJ1-6 gives the whole variable domain DTGVSQNPRHKITKRGQNVTFRCDPISEHNRLYWYRQTLGQGPEFLTYFQNEAQLEKSRLLSDRFSAERPKGSFSTLEIQRTEQGDSAMYLCASSSMDSNSPLHFGNGTRLTVT.

This chain uses TRBV10-3 with TRBJ1-2; no clear D. The germline V gene has CDR1 ENHRY and CDR2 SYGVKD. V lost 8 bases and J lost 0, with 19 bases in between. The CDR3 has 16 residues. CDR3: CAISGLQSETNYGYTF. The CDR3 region has the DNA TGTGCCATCTCAGGTCTTCAGTCCGAAACTAACTATGGCTACACCTTC.

On this clone: Other DNA sequences of this sample code for an identical CDR3. V gene TRBV18 combines with J gene TRBJ2-2; the D gene is possibly TRBD1 (5 bases). There are 13 residues in the CDR3. Germline assignment: CDR1 KGHSH and CDR2 LQKENI. Between the trimmed V and J ends, which lost 3 bases and 4 bases, there was a span of 6 bases. The CDR3 DNA follows: TGTGCCAGCTCACCTGACAGCACCGGGGAGCTGTTTTTT. This translates into CASSPDSTGELFF.

V gene TRBV6-4 combines with J gene TRBJ2-1, with D possibly called TRBD1 or TRBD2 (5 bases each). The CDR3 contains 14 residues. Germline CDR1 MRHNA, CDR2 SNTAGT. The germline V and J ends were trimmed by 0 bases and 6 bases, with 9 bases remaining between them. The CDR3 DNA reads TGTGCCAGCAGTGACTCGAGTGGGGGCAATGAGCAGTTCTTC. Encoded protein: CASSDSSGGNEQFF.

This sequence joins TRBV28 and TRBJ2-4; D ambiguous. Trimming pared 5 bases from V and 9 bases from J, leaving 20 bases between. Germline-derived CDR1 and CDR2 are MDHEN and SYDVKM. The CDR3 is made up of 15 amino acids. CDR3: CASSPRIKRVGIQYF. The CDR3 region has the DNA TGTGCCAGCAGTCCCCGAATCAAAAGGGTTGGCATTCAGTACTTC.

The gene calls are TRBV19 and TRBJ1-5, with 10 bases fitting TRBD1. Trimming cost V 6 bases and J 3 bases; bases outside gene matches: 5. CDR1 and CDR2 from the germline V gene are LNHDA and SQIVND (reference sequence). The CDR3 extends over 15 amino acids. The CDR3 spells CASRTGQGVNQPQHF. DNA of the CDR3: TGTGCCAGTAGGACCGGACAGGGGGTCAATCAGCCCCAGCATTTT. Full variable domain (rest looked up from reference TRBV19 and TRBJ1-5): DGGITQSPKYLFRKEGQNVTLSCEQNLNHDAMYWYRQDPGQGLRLIYYSQIVNDFQKGDIAEGYSVSREKKESFPLTVTSAQKNPTAFYLCASRTGQGVNQPQHFGDGTRLSIL.

This chain links TRBV29-1 with TRBJ2-2, with a tentative D call TRBD1 (6 bases). This CDR3 is built from 15 residues. Germline lookup yields CDR1 SQVTM and CDR2 ANQGSEA. The V end was cut by 7 bases, the J end by 2 bases, with 17 bases between. The CDR3 region is CSAKAGTQNTGELFF. CDR3 nucleotide sequence: TGCAGCGCCAAAGCCGGGACACAAAACACCGGGGAGCTGTTTTTT.

This clone was seen a single time. The V call is TRBV5-1, the J call TRBJ2-3, with no clear D. V lost 0 bases and J 2 bases, leaving 4 bases between the germline ends. The CDR3 has 13 residues. Germline CDR1 and CDR2: SGHRS and YFSETQ. CDR3 in DNA: TGCGCCAGCAGCTTGGGGCCCACAGATACGCAGTATTTT. Translated, it gives CASSLGPTDTQYF.

The V and J genes are TRBV30 and TRBJ2-7, with 12 bases that match TRBD2. The CDR3 is 15 amino acids. The germline V gene has CDR1 GTSNPN and CDR2 SVGIG (reference sequence). Trimming took 4 bases from V and 5 from J; bases not matched to a gene: 9. The CDR3 region is CAWTPLAGGRDEQYF. The CDR3 bases are TGTGCCTGGACCCCCCTAGCGGGGGGGCGGGACGAGCAGTACTTC.